This TCR beta chain is drawn from a study of T cell clones after liver transplantation (dated by TCRdb to the late 2010s). Looking at the study overall: ITN030ST, the source of the samples, was a randomized trial that attempted immunosuppression withdrawal within 2 years of liver transplantation. Donor-reactive T cell clones were identified by TCRbeta sequencing after a pre-transplant mixed lymphocyte reaction and then tracked in post-transplant blood. Third party-reactive TCRbeta sequences were also identified from pre-transplant MLRs to serve as an antigen-independent comparator for donor-reactive sequences. Three of the eight recipients were HCV-positive; the others were transplanted for non-autoimmune, non-viral indications. No induction therapy was given to the subjects, and standard immunosuppression was administered until randomization at 12-24 months post-transplant. Tolerance was defined as complete withdrawal of immunosuppression for at least one year without a rise in liver enzymes beyond twice the upper limit of normal. Blood samples were collected pre-transplant, then pre-randomization ahead of withdrawal, and finally post-randomization once withdrawal had either been completed or failed. Of the 8 liver transplant recipients making up the studied cohort, 3 were classified as tolerant and 5 as non-tolerant.

What this sample's time point label stands for: pre-transplant. Unstimulated PBMCs, after thawing, were stained for CD3, CD4 and CD8 and then FACS-sorted into CD3+CD4+ and CD3+CD8+ populations. Each of the 8 studied subjects was randomized to immunosuppression withdrawal. The Qiagen DNeasy Blood and Tissue Kit was used for genomic DNA isolation. Using immunoSEQ, frozen genomic DNA was subjected to high-throughput TCRbeta CDR3 sequencing, a process that included PCR amplification, mapping, bias correction and internal controls. In the original analysis: Only productive rearrangements were retained, and each unique TCRbeta sequence was defined by its CDR3 nucleotide sequence together with its V and J gene. Donor-reactive sequences required at least 5-fold expansion in CFSE-low cells versus unstimulated pre-transplant cells and at least 0.01% frequency. Minimum frequency thresholds were set for each subject on the basis of the unstimulated sample with the lowest template count, so that a detection power of at least 90% was ensured. Jensen-Shannon divergence between the top 1000 TCRbeta sequences after and before transplant was used to measure repertoire turnover. Two-sided Fisher's exact tests were used to test for changes in the detection of donor-reactive sequences. Held by TCRdb, this immuneACCESS table contains in-frame sequences only and omits some clones. Under half of the omission traces to an unresolved V gene where checked; the cause of the rest is unknown. Clone size and the V and J calls come from that table; the DNA yielded D and trimming. This sample gives under 20,000 clones in total; over 70% of them show up just once. The ten biggest clones cover around 13% of the sample.

A note on this clone: No cognate antigen has been identified for it. No base quality information exists; no much larger clone differs at one position.

The paper as a whole reports these results and caveats: Donor-reactive sequences decreased more than third party-reactive sequences, which suggests partial antigen-specific deletion that was not related to withdrawal success. Since no allograft tissue specimens were available, donor-reactive T cells may have migrated into the graft instead of being deleted. The conclusions were preliminary, being limited by small, heterogeneous patient numbers and by non-standardized post-transplant time points. After accounting for repertoire turnover, donor-reactive detection was significantly reduced in 7 of 8 subjects for CD4 and 8 of 8 for CD8. In most of the 8 subjects, regardless of tolerance or HCV status, circulating donor-reactive CD4 TCRbeta sequences dropped significantly post-transplant. In two subjects, low numbers of available donor cells limited the measurable donor-reactive repertoire.

The sample consisted of CD8+ T cells from blood, taken before liver transplant. This TCR derives from a human donor who received a liver transplant.

Here the CDR3 is given as CASSSKITSLDGNTIYF. The bases are TGTGCCAGCAGCTCCAAGATAACGTCTTTGGACGGAAACACCATATATTTT. This receptor chain uses TRBV11-2 and TRBJ1-3; no D gene is confidently identified. CDR1 SGHAT and CDR2 FQNNGV were looked up in the germline V gene. V is reduced by 4 bases and J by 4 bases, leaving a spacing of 20 bases between them. The CDR3 spans 17 residues, from the cysteine through the phenylalanine. Here the CDR3 DNA is all that survives: 51 bases in frame from base 1.